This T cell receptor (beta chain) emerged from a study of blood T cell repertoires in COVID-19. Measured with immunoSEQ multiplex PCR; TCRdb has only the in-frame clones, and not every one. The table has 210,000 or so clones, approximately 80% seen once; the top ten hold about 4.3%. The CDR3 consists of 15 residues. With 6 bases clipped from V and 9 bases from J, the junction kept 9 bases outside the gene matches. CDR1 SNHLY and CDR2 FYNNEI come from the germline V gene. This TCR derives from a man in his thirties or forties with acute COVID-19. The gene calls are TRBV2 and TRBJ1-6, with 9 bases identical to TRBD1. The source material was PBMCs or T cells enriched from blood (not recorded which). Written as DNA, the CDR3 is TGTGCCAGCAGAATACAGGGGGCAGGGAGTTCACCCCTCCACTTT. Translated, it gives CASRIQGAGSSPLHF. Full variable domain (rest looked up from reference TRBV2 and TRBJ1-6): EPEVTQTPSHQVTQMGQEVILRCVPISNHLYFYWYRQILGQKVEFLVSFYNNEISEKSEIFDDQFSVERPDGSNFTLKIRSTKLEDSAMYFCASRIQGAGSSPLHFGNGTRLTVT.